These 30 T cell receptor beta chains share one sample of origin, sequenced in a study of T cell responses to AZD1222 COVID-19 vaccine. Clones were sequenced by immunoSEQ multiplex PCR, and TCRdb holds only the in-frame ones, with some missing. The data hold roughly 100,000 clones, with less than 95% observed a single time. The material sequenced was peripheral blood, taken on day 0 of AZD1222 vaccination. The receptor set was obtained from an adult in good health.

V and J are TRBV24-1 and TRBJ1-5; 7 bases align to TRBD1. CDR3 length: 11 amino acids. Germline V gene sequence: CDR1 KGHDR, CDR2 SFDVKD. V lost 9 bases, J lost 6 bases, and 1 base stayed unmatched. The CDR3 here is CATGDSQPQHF. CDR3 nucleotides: TGTGCCACCGGGGACAGTCAGCCCCAGCATTTT.

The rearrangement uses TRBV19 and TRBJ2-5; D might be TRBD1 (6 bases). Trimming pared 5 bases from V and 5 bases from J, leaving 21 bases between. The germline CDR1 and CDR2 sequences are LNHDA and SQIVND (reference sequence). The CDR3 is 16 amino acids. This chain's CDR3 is CASSDDRSGVDETQYF. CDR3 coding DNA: TGTGCCAGTAGTGACGACAGGTCTGGGGTCGATGAGACCCAGTACTTC.

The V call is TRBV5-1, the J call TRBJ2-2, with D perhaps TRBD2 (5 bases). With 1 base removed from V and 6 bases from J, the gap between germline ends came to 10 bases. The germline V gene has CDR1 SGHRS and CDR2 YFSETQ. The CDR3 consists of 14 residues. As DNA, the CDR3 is TGCGCCAGCAGCTTGACCTGGACTGCCGGGGAGCTGTTTTTT. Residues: CASSLTWTAGELFF.

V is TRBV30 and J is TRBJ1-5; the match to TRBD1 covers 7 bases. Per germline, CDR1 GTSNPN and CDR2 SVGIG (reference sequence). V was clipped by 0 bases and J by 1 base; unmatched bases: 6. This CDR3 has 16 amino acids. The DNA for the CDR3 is TGTGCCTGGAGTGTAACAGGGGTGTGGAGCAATCAGCCCCAGCATTTT. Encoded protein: CAWSVTGVWSNQPQHF.

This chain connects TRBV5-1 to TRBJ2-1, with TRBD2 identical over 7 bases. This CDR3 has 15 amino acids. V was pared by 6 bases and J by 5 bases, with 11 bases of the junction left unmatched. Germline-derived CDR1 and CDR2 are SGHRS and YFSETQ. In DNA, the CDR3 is TGCGCCAGCACCATCAGCGGGAAGTGGGACAATGAGCAGTTCTTC. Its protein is CASTISGKWDNEQFF.

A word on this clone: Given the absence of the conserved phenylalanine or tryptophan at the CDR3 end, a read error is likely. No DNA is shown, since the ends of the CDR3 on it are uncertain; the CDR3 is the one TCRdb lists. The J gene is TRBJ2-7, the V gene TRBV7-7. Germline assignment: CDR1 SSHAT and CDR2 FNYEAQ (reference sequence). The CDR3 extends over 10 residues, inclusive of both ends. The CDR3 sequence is CASSYSGTPR.

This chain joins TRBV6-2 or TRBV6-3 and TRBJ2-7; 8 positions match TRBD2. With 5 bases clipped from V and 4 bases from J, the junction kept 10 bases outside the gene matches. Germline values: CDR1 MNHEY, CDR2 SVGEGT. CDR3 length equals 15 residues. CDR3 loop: CASSREGQGAYEQYF. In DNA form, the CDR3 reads TGTGCCAGCAGTCGGGAGGGCCAAGGTGCATACGAGCAGTACTTC.

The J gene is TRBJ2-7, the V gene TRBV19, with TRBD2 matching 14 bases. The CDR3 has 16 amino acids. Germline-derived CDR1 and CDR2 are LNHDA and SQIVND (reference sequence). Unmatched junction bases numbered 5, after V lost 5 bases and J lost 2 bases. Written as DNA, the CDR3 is TGTGCCAGTAGTGCAGGGACTAGCGGGGGAACCTACGAGCAGTACTTC. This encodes CASSAGTSGGTYEQYF.

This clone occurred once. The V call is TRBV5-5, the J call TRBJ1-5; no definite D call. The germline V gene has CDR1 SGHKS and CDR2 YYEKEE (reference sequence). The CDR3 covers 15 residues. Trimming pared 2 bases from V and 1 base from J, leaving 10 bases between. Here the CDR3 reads CASSLLGLSNQPQHF. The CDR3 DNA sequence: TGTGCCAGCAGCTTACTGGGCCTGAGCAATCAGCCCCAGCATTTT.

CDR3: CASSLDFVLGRGGETQYF. The CDR3 region has the DNA TGCGCCAGCAGCTTGGATTTCGTACTAGGGCGGGGAGGAGAGACCCAGTACTTC. This chain connects TRBV5-1 to TRBJ2-5; D may be TRBD2 (6 bases). V lost 0 bases and J lost 4, with 22 bases in between. Germline V lookup: CDR1 SGHRS, CDR2 YFSETQ. The CDR3 contains 18 residues.

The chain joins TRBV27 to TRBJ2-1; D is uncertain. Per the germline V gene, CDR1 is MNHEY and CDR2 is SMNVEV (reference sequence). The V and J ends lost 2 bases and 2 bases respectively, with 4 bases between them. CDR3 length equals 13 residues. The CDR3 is CASSLRAYNEQFF. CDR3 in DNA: TGTGCCAGCAGTTTACGGGCCTACAATGAGCAGTTCTTC.

This chain's CDR3 is CASSSRGEPNQPQHF. CDR3 nucleotides: TGTGCCAGCAGCAGCCGGGGGGAGCCAAATCAGCCCCAGCATTTT. The V and J genes are TRBV5-6 and TRBJ1-5; D is perhaps TRBD1 (5 bases). V dropped 4 bases and J dropped 4 bases, with 15 bases sitting between them. Germline V gene sequence: CDR1 SGHDT, CDR2 YYEEEE. This CDR3 comprises 15 residues.

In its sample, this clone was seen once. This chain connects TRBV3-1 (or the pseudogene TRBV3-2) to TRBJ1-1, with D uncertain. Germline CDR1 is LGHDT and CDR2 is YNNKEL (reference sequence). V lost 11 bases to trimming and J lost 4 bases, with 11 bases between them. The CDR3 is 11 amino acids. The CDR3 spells CASRRGTEAFF. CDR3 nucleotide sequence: TGTGCCTCCAGGCGGGGCACTGAAGCTTTCTTT.

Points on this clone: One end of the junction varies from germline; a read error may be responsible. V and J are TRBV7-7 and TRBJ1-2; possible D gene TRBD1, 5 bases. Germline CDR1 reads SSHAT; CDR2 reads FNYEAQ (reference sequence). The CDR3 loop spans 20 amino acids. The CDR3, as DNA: TGTGCTAGCAGCTTAGTCCGGGGGTATTTGGTAGGGATATGGCGATATGGCTACACCTTC. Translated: CASSLVRGYLVGIWRYGYTF. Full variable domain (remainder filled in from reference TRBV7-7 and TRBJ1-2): GAGVSQSPRYKVTKRGQDVTLRCDPISSHATLYWYQQALGQGPEFLTYFNYEAQPDKSGLPSDRFSAERPEGSISTLTIQRTEQRDSAMYRCASSLVRGYLVGIWRYGYTFGSGTRLTVV.

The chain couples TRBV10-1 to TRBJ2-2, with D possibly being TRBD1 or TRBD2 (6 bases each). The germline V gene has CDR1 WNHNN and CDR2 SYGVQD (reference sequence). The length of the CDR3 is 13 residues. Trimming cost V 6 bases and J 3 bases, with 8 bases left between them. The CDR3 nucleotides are TGCGCCAGCAGGAGGGGGGACACCGGGGAGCTGTTTTTT. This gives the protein CASRRGDTGELFF.

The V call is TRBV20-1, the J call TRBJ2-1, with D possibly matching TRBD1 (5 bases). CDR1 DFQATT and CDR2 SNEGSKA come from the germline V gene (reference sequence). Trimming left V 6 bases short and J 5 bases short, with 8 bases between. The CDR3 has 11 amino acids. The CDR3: CSAPTDNEQFF. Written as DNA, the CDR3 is TGCAGTGCCCCGACAGACAATGAGCAGTTCTTC.

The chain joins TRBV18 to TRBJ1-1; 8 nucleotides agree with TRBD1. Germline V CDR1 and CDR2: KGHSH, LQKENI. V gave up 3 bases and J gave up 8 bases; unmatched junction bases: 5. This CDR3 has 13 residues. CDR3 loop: CASSPDTGGEAFF. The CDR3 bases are TGTGCCAGCTCACCTGATACAGGGGGGGAAGCTTTCTTT.

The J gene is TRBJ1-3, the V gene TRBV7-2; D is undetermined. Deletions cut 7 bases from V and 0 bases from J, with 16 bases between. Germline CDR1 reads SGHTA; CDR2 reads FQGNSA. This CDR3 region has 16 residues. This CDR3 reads CASTLSSGDSGNTIYF. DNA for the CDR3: TGTGCCAGCACCCTTTCTTCGGGCGACTCTGGAAACACCATATATTTT.

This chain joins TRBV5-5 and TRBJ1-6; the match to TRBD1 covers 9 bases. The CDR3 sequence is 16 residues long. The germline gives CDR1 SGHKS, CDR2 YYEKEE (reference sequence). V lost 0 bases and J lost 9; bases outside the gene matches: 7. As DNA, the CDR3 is TGTGCCAGCAGCTTGGAACATACAGGGGGCTTTTCACCCCTCCACTTT. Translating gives CASSLEHTGGFSPLHF.

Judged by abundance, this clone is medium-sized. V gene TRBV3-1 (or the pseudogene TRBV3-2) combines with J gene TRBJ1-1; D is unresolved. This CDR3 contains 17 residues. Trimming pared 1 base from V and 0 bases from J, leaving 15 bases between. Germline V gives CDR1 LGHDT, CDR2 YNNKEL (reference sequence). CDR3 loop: CASSQGLSGTMNTEAFF. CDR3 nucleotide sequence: TGTGCCAGCAGCCAAGGACTATCCGGTACAATGAACACTGAAGCTTTCTTT.

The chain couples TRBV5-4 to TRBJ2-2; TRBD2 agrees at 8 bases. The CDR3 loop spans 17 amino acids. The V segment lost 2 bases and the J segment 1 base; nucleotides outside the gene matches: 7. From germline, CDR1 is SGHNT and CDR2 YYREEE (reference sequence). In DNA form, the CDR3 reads TGTGCCAGCAGCTTCGGGGGCCTAGCGGGGAACACCGGGGAGCTGTTTTTT. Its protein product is CASSFGGLAGNTGELFF. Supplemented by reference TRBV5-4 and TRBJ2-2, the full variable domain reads ETGVTQSPTHLIKTRGQQVTLRCSSQSGHNTVSWYQQALGQGPQFIFQYYREEENGRGNFPPRFSGLQFPNYSSELNVNALELDDSALYLCASSFGGLAGNTGELFFGEGSRLTVL.

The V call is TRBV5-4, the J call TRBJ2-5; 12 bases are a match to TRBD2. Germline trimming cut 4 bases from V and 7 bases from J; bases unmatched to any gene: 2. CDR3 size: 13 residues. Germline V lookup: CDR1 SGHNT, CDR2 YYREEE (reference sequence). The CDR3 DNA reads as TGTGCCAGCAGCCCGACTAGCGGGGGGACCCAGTACTTC. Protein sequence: CASSPTSGGTQYF. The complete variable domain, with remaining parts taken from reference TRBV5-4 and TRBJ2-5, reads ETGVTQSPTHLIKTRGQQVTLRCSSQSGHNTVSWYQQALGQGPQFIFQYYREEENGRGNFPPRFSGLQFPNYSSELNVNALELDDSALYLCASSPTSGGTQYFGPGTRLLVL.

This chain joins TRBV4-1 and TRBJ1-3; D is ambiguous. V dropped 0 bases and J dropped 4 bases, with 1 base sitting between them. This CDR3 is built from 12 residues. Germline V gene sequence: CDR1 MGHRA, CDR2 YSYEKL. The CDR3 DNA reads TGCGCCAGCAGCCAAGAGGGAAACACCATATATTTT. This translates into CASSQEGNTIYF.

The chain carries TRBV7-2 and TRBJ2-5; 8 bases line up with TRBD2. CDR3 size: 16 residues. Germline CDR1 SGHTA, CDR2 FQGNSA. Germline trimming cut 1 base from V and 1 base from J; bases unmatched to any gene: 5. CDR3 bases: TGTGCCAGCAGCTTAGTGTTGCGGGGGGTCCAAGAGACCCAGTACTTC. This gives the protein CASSLVLRGVQETQYF.

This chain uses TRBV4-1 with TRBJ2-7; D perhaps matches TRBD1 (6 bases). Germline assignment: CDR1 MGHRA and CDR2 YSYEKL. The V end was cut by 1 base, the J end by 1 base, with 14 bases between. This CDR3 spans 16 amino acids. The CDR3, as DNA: TGCGCCAGCAGCCAAGTGCCAGGGGTGGTATCCTACGAGCAGTACTTC. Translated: CASSQVPGVVSYEQYF.

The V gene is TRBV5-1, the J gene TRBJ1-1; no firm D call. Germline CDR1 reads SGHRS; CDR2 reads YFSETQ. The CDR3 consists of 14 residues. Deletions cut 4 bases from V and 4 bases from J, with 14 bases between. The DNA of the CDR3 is TGCGCCAGCAGCCCGTGGGGTTTGAGCACTGAAGCTTTCTTT. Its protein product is CASSPWGLSTEAFF.

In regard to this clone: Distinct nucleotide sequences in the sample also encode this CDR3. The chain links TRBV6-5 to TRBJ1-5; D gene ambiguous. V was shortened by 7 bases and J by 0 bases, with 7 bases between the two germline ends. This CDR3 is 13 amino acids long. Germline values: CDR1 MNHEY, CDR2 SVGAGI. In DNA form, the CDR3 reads TGTGCCAGCACCGGATATAGCAATCAGCCCCAGCATTTT. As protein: CASTGYSNQPQHF.

CDR3 sequence (DNA): TGCAGTGCCGGAGGGGGCTATGGCTACACCTTC. Its protein is CSAGGGYGYTF. The V call is TRBV20-1, the J call TRBJ1-2; tentatively, D is TRBD1 (6 bases). The CDR3 has 11 residues. CDR1 DFQATT and CDR2 SNEGSKA come from the germline V gene (reference sequence). Trimming took off 6 bases at V and 4 bases at J, with 9 bases between the two ends.

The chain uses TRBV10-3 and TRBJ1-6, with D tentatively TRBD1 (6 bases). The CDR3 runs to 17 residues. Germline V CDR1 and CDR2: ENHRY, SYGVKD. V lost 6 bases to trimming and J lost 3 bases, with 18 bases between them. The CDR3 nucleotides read TGTGCCATCAGCAAGGGGGGCAGGGGAGGCTATAATTCACCCCTCCACTTT. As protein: CAISKGGRGGYNSPLHF.

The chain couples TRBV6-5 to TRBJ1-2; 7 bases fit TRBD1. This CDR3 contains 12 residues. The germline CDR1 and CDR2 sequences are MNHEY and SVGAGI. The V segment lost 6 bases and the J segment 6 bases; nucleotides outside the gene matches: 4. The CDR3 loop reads CASSATGNGYTF. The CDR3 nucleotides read TGTGCCAGCAGCGCGACAGGGAATGGCTACACCTTC.